This T cell receptor beta chain was identified during a study of T cells in narcolepsy. Points from the study as a whole: HCRT-specific and TRIB2-specific autoreactive clonotypes appeared among same-patient CSF and blood CD4+ clonotypes.

The method was immunoSEQ multiplex PCR; TCRdb's version includes in-frame clones alone and lacks a portion of them. The data show some 30,000 clones, with approximately 80% seen just once and over 1% held by the top ten. Germline V gene sequence: CDR1 SGHTA, CDR2 FQGNSA. V dropped 5 bases and J dropped 3; count of bases not matched to a gene: 8. The CDR3 length is 15 residues. Remarks on this clone: Its antigen is not identified.

The chain recombines TRBV7-2 with TRBJ2-5; 8 nucleotides match TRBD1. Sequenced input: CD45RA- memory CD4+ T cells from PBMCs. This TCR came from a human donor with narcolepsy. The DNA for the CDR3 is TGTGCCAGCAGCCTCTTCGGACAGGGCAAAGAGACCCAGTACTTC. The encoded protein is CASSLFGQGKETQYF.